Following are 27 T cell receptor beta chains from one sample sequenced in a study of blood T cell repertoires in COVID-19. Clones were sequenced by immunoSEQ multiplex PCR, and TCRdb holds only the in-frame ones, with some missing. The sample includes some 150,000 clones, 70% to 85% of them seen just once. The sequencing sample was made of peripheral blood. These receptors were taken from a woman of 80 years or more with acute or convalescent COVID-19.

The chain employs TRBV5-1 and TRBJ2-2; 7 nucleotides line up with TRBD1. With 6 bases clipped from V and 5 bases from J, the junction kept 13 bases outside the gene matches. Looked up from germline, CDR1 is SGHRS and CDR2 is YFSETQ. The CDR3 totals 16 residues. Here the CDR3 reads CASKHTTGKVTGELFF. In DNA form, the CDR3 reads TGCGCCAGCAAACACACGACAGGGAAAGTTACCGGGGAGCTGTTTTTT.

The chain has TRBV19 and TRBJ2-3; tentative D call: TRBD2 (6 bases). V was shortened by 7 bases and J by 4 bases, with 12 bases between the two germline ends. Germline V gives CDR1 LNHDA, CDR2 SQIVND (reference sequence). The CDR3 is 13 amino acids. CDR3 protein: CASKEGNADTQYF. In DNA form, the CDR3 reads TGTGCCAGTAAGGAGGGGAATGCAGATACGCAGTATTTT.

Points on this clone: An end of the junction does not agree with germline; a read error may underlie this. The CDR3 region is CASSLGTGENNEQFF. The CDR3 nucleotides read TGTGCCAGTAGTTTAGGGACAGGAGAGAACAATGAGCAGTTCTTC. This chain links TRBV6-5 with TRBJ2-1, with 8 bases lining up with TRBD1. This CDR3 spans 15 amino acids. Germline V gene lookup returns CDR1 MNHEY and CDR2 SVGAGI.

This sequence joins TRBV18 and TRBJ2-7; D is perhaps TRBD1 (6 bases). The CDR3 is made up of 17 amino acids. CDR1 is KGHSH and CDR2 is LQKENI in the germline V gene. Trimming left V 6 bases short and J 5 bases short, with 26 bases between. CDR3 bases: TGTGCCAGCTCCCACGATCGGACAGAGGACTTCGCCCACGAGCAGTACTTC. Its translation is CASSHDRTEDFAHEQYF.

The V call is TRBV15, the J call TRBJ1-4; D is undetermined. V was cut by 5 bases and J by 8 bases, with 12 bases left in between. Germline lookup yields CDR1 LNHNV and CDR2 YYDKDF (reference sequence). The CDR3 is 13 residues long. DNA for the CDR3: TGTGCCACCAGCCGGGGTATAAGCGAAAAACTGTTTTTT. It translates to CATSRGISEKLFF.

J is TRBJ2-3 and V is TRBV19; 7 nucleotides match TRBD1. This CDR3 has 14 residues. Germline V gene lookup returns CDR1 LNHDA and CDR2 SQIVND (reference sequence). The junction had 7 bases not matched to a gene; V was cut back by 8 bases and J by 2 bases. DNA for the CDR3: TGTGCCAGTCGTGAGACAGGGTCCACAGATACGCAGTATTTT. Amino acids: CASRETGSTDTQYF.

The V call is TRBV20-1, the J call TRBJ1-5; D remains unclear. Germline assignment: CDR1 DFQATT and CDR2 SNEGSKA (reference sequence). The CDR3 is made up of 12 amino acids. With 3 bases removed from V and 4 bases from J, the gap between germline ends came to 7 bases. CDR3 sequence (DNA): TGCAGTGCTAGTCCCGGGAATCAGCCCCAGCATTTT. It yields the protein CSASPGNQPQHF.

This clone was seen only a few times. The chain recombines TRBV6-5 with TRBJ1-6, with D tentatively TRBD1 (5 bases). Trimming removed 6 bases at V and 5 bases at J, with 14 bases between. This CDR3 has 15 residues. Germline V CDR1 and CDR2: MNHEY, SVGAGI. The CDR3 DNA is TGTGCCAGCAGCCTGCGGGGGGGTCATAATTCACCCCTCCACTTT. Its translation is CASSLRGGHNSPLHF.

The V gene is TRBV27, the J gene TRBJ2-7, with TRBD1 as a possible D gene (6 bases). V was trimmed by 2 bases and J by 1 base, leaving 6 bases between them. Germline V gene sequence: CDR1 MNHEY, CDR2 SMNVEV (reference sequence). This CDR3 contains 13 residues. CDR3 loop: CASSLQGSYEQYF. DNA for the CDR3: TGTGCCAGCAGTTTACAGGGGTCCTACGAGCAGTACTTC.

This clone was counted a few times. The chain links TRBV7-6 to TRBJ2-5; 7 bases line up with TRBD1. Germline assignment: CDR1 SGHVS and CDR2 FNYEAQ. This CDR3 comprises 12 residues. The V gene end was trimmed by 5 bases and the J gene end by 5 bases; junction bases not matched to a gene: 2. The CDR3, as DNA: TGTGCCAGCAGCCCGACAGGGGAGACCCAGTACTTC. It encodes CASSPTGETQYF. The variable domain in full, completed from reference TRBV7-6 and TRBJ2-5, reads GAGVSQSPRYKVTKRGQDVALRCDPISGHVSLYWYRQALGQGPEFLTYFNYEAQQDKSGLPNDRFSAERPEGSISTLTIQRTEQRDSAMYRCASSPTGETQYFGPGTRLLVL.

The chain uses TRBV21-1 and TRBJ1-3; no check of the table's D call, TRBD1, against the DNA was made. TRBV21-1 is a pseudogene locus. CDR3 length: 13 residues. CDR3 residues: CASSTGPGVTIYF. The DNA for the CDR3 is TGTGCCAGCTCAACAGGTCCTGGGGTCACCATATATTTT.

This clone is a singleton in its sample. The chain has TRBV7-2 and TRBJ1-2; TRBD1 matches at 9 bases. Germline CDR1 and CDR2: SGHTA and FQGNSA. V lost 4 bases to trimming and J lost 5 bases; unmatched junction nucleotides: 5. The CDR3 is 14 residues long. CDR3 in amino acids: CASSSQGAGYGYTF. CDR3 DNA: TGTGCCAGCAGCTCACAGGGGGCGGGTTATGGCTACACCTTC.

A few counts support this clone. DNA of the CDR3: TGTGCCAGCAGCTTAGCGGACAAGCCCTACGAGCAGTACTTC. Translating gives CASSLADKPYEQYF. V and J are TRBV7-8 and TRBJ2-7; D may be TRBD1 (5 bases). The CDR3 totals 14 residues. Trimming pared 0 bases from V and 2 bases from J, leaving 8 bases between. Germline values: CDR1 SGHVS, CDR2 FQNEAQ.

The CDR3 sequence is CASSLLAGGWEQYF. In DNA, the CDR3 is TGTGCCAGCAGCTTACTAGCGGGGGGTTGGGAGCAGTACTTC. The rearrangement joins TRBV7-2 to TRBJ2-7; 11 nucleotides align to TRBD2. V dropped 2 bases and J dropped 7; count of bases not matched to a gene: 4. Germline loops: CDR1 SGHTA, CDR2 FQGNSA. CDR3 length: 14 amino acids.

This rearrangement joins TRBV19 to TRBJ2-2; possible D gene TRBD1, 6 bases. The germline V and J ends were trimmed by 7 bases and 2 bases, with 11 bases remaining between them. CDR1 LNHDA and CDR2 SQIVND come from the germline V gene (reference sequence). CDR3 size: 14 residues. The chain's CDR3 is CASTVGANTGELFF. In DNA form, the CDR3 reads TGTGCCAGTACGGTGGGGGCCAACACCGGGGAGCTGTTTTTT.

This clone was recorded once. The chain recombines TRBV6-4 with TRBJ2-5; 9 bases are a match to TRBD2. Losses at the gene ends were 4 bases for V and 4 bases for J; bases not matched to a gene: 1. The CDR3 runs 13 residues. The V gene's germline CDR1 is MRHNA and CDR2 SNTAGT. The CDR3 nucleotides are TGTGCCAGCAGTGCGACTAGCGGAGAGACCCAGTACTTC. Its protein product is CASSATSGETQYF.

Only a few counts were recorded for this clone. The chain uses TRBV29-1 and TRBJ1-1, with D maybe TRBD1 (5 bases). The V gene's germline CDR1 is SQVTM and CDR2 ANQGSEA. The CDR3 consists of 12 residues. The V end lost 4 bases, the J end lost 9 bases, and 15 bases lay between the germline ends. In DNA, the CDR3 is TGCAGCGTTGGGATCAGGGTGGGGAAAGCTTTCTTT. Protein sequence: CSVGIRVGKAFF.

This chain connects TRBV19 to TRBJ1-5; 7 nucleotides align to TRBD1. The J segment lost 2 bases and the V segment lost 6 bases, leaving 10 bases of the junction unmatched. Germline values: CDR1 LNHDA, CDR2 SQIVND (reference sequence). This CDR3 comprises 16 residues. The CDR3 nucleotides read TGTGCCAGTAGCCAACAGGGGTTACTGGGCAATCAGCCCCAGCATTTT. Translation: CASSQQGLLGNQPQHF.

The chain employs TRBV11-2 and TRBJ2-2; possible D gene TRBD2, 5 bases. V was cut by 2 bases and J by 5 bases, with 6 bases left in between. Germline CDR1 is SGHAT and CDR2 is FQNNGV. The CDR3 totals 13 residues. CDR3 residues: CASSLQRTGELFF. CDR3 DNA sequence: TGTGCCAGCAGCTTACAGCGGACCGGGGAGCTGTTTTTT.

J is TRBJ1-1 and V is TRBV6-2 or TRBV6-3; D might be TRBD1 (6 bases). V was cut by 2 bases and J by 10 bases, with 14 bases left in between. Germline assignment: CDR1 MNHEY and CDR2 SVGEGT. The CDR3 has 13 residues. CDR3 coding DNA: TGTGCCAGCAGTTACGGGGACACCCTTGGAGCTTTCTTT. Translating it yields CASSYGDTLGAFF.

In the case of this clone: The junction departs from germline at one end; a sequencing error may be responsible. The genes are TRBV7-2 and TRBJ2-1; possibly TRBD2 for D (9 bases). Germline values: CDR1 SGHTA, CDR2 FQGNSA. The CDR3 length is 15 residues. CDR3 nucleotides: TGTGCCAGCAGCCTAGCGGGACAGGCCTACAATGAGCAGTTCTTC. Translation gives CASSLAGQAYNEQFF.

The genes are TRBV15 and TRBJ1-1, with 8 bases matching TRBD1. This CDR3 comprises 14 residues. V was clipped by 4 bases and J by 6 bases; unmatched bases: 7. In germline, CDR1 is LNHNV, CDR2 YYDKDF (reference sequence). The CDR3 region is CATSINRGWAEAFF. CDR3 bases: TGTGCCACCAGCATAAACAGGGGGTGGGCTGAAGCTTTCTTT.

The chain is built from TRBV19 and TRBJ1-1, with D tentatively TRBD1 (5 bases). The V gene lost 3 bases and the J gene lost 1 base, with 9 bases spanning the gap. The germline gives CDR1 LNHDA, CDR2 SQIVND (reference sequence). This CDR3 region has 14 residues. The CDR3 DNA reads TGTGCCAGTAGTATCAGACAGACGAACACTGAAGCTTTCTTT. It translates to CASSIRQTNTEAFF.

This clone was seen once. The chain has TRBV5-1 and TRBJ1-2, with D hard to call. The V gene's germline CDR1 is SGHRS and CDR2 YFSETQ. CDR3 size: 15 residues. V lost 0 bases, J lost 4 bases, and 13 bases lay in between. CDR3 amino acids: CASSLDLQFSYGYTF. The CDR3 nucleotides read TGCGCCAGCAGCTTGGATCTGCAGTTTTCCTATGGCTACACCTTC.

In nucleotides, the CDR3 is TGTGCCAGCAGTTTATCGAGAGCGGGGGTGGACTACGAGCAGTACTTC. Protein product: CASSLSRAGVDYEQYF. J is TRBJ2-7 and V is TRBV27, with 8 bases identical to TRBD2. The CDR3 covers 16 residues. V dropped 0 bases and J dropped 3; count of bases not matched to a gene: 7. Germline CDR1 and CDR2: MNHEY and SMNVEV (reference sequence).

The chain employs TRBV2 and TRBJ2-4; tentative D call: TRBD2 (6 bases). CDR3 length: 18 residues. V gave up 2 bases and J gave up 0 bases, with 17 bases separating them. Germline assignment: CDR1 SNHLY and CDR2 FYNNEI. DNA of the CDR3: TGTGCCAGCAGTGAATCCACCTGGAGGGTCCTAGCCAAAAACATTCAGTACTTC. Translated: CASSESTWRVLAKNIQYF. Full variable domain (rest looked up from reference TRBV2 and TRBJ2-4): EPEVTQTPSHQVTQMGQEVILRCVPISNHLYFYWYRQILGQKVEFLVSFYNNEISEKSEIFDDQFSVERPDGSNFTLKIRSTKLEDSAMYFCASSESTWRVLAKNIQYFGAGTRLSVL.

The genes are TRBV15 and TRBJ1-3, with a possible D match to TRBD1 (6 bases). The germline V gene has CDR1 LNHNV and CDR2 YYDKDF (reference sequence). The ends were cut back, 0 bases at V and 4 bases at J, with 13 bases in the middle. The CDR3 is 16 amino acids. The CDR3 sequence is CATSRDRTGIGNTIYF. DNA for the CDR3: TGTGCCACCAGCAGAGATAGAACAGGGATCGGAAACACCATATATTTT.